The rows below give T cell receptor beta chains drawn from one sample of a study of CD4 T cells in lung cancer. TCRdb keeps only in-frame clones here, not all; method: immunoSEQ multiplex PCR. The sample lists 10,000 to 11,000 clones, roughly three fifths occurring once. Sequencing was performed on normal lung tissue taken away from the tumor. The origin of the receptors is a man aged 60-69 years with non-small cell lung cancer. Each CDR3 is given with its conserved first and last residue. Each record gives: D gene, clone size, V gene, J gene, CDR3 protein, CDR3 DNA. The D gene is left open where the match is weak. Clone size, where shown, is once, few, many, or a class for clones that have expanded.

>TRBD2|-|TRBV6-1|TRBJ2-7
CASSEASSGPYEQYF
TGTGCCAGCAGTGAAGCGTCTAGCGGTCCCTACGAGCAGTACTTC
>TRBD2|-|TRBV6-5|TRBJ2-1
CASSKSGRATNEQFF
TGTGCCAGCAGTAAGAGCGGGAGGGCCACCAATGAGCAGTTCTTC
>TRBD1|-|TRBV19|TRBJ1-2
CASKNRGREGYTF
TGTGCCAGTAAGAACAGGGGGCGTGAAGGCTACACCTTC
>-|-|TRBV2|TRBJ2-3
CASRRAPSTDTQYF
TGTGCCAGCAGGAGGGCTCCTAGCACAGATACGCAGTATTTT
>TRBD1|-|TRBV25-1|TRBJ1-2
CASSEWRTGGDYGYTF
TGTGCCAGCAGTGAATGGAGGACAGGGGGTGACTATGGCTACACCTTC
>-|-|TRBV6-4|TRBJ2-3
CASSDQAGTDTQYF
TGTGCCAGCAGTGACCAAGCGGGCACAGATACGCAGTATTTT
>-|once|TRBV5-1|TRBJ2-2
CASSWHSTGNTGELFF
TGCGCCAGCAGCTGGCATTCAACAGGAAATACCGGGGAGCTGTTTTTT
>TRBD2|-|TRBV10-3|TRBJ2-1
CATGRAGGFYNEQFF
TGTGCCACCGGGAGAGCGGGAGGATTCTACAATGAGCAGTTCTTC
>TRBD2|-|TRBV7-9|TRBJ2-1
CASSVAGAGNEQFF
TGTGCCAGCAGCGTAGCGGGAGCGGGCAATGAGCAGTTCTTC
>TRBD2|-|TRBV6-1|TRBJ2-1
CASSEVGAGATYNEQFF
TGTGCCAGCAGTGAAGTAGGGGCGGGAGCTACCTACAATGAGCAGTTCTTC
>-|-|TRBV5-6|TRBJ2-7
CASSWATVYEQYF
TGTGCCAGCAGCTGGGCGACAGTCTACGAGCAGTACTTC
>-|-|TRBV5-4|TRBJ2-3
CASQPTGALDTQYF
TGTGCCAGCCAGCCGACGGGAGCGCTAGATACGCAGTATTTT
>TRBD1|-|TRBV5-6|TRBJ1-5
CASSRGYRGQQPQHF
TGTGCCAGCAGCAGGGGGTACAGGGGGCAACAGCCCCAGCATTTT
>TRBD1|-|TRBV6-6|TRBJ2-5
CASSPDRGGPETQYF
TGTGCCAGCAGCCCTGACAGGGGAGGCCCAGAGACCCAGTACTTC
>-|once|TRBV6-1|TRBJ2-1
CAISGGWGPSYNEQFF
TGTGCCATCAGTGGGGGGTGGGGGCCGTCCTACAATGAGCAGTTCTTC
>TRBD1|-|TRBV19|TRBJ1-1
CASKQGQRDTEAFF
TGTGCCAGTAAGCAGGGACAGAGGGACACTGAAGCTTTCTTT
>-|few|TRBV6-4|TRBJ2-2
CASSDTATANTGELFF
TGTGCCAGCAGTGACACCGCGACAGCAAACACCGGGGAGCTGTTTTTT
>-|-|TRBV25-1|TRBJ2-1
CASSRGTESYNEQFF
TGTGCCAGCAGCCGCGGGACGGAGTCTTACAATGAGCAGTTCTTC
>-|-|TRBV21-1|TRBJ1-5
CASSLRGTSNQPQHF
TGTGCCAGCAGTCTCAGGGGGACGAGCAATCAGCCCCAGCATTTT
>-|-|TRBV5-4|TRBJ2-7
CASSLDRVYEQYF
TGTGCCAGCAGCTTGGACAGGGTCTACGAGCAGTACTTC
>TRBD1|-|TRBV7-3|TRBJ2-5
CASSTRTGSKRETQYF
TGTGCCAGCAGCACTCGGACAGGGAGTAAACGGGAGACCCAGTACTTC
>TRBD2|-|TRBV6-6|TRBJ2-3
CASSYSAGEGSDTQYF
TGTGCCAGCAGTTACTCGGCGGGAGAAGGCTCAGATACGCAGTATTTT
>-|-|TRBV15|TRBJ2-2
CATSRDGGGELFF
TGTGCCACCAGCAGAGACGGGGGAGGGGAGCTGTTTTTT
>-|-|TRBV5-4|TRBJ1-1
CASSGDTQGEAFF
TGTGCCAGCAGCGGGGACACCCAAGGCGAAGCTTTCTTT
>-|-|TRBV13|TRBJ2-7
CASSLRTQVSYEQYF
TGTGCCAGCAGCTTAAGGACACAAGTCTCCTACGAGCAGTACTTC
>-|few|TRBV7-9|TRBJ1-1
CASSLAGKNTEAFF
TGTGCCAGCAGCTTGGCAGGAAAGAACACTGAAGCTTTCTTT
>-|medium-sized|TRBV6-5|TRBJ1-2
CASSNGLYGYTF
TGTGCCAGCAGCAATGGCCTTTATGGCTACACCTTC
>-|-|TRBV11-3|TRBJ2-1
CASSVADEQFF
TGTGCCAGCAGCGTAGCGGATGAGCAGTTCTTC
>TRBD2|once|TRBV5-6|TRBJ2-1
CASSPGRGAYNEQFF
TGTGCCAGCAGCCCGGGGAGGGGCGCCTACAATGAGCAGTTCTTC
>-|few|TRBV18|TRBJ1-4
CASSPGAGEKLFF
TGTGCCAGCTCACCAGGGGCAGGGGAAAAACTGTTTTTT
>-|few|TRBV9|TRBJ2-1
CASSQMGGGSEQFF
TGTGCCAGCAGCCAAATGGGAGGAGGGAGTGAGCAGTTCTTC
>TRBD2|once|TRBV30|TRBJ2-1
CAWSSGGYNEQFF
TGTGCCTGGAGTAGCGGGGGTTACAATGAGCAGTTCTTC
>-|-|TRBV5-4|TRBJ2-1
CASSFKNDNEQFF
TGTGCCAGCAGCTTCAAAAATGACAATGAGCAGTTCTTC
>TRBD1|-|TRBV10-3|TRBJ1-3
CAISGQGFSGNTIYF
TGTGCCATCAGTGGACAGGGCTTCTCTGGAAACACCATATATTTT
>-|-|TRBV2|TRBJ2-2
CASRLRDTYTGELFF
TGTGCCAGCCGGTTACGGGACACCTACACCGGGGAGCTGTTTTTT